This T cell receptor (beta chain) stems from a study of graft-versus-host responses after intestinal transplantation. On the study more broadly: The transplants performed in recipients were multivisceral, liver-intestinal, or isolated intestinal. Regarding the study as a whole: The authors found GvH clones in recipient marrow, some appearing first in ileum or blood. In patients with graft-donor T cell macrochimerism, allograft graft-versus-host to host-versus-graft clonal ratios were high.

Comment on this clone: The target antigen is unknown.

The CDR3 runs 16 residues. Between the trimmed V and J ends, which lost 5 bases and 2 bases, there was a span of 19 bases. Germline V gene lookup returns CDR1 MNHEY and CDR2 SMNVEV (reference sequence). TCRdb's table, derived via immunoSEQ multiplex PCR, lists solely in-frame clones and lacks some. The sample includes 80,000 to 100,000 clones, about four fifths seen only once; the top ten take roughly a sixth. The source was unstimulated CD8+ T cells sorted from spleen or lymph node cells, collected before intestinal transplant. The chain employs TRBV27 and TRBJ2-7; no reliable D call. The receptor's source is a human donor who received an intestinal transplant. CDR3 nucleotides: TGTGCCAGCAGTGAAACGGGTAGCCCAAGGGCCTACGAGCAGTACTTC. Protein product: CASSETGSPRAYEQYF.